This TCR beta chain was identified during a study of blood T cell repertoires in COVID-19. Across the whole study: From the United States, Italy and Spain came samples of acute and convalescent COVID-19.

Germline assignment: CDR1 LNHDA and CDR2 SQIVND (reference sequence). The V and J ends lost 3 bases and 9 bases, in that order; junction bases with no gene match: 4. The CDR3 is made up of 13 amino acids. Only in-frame clones appear in the TCRdb table, and some are missing; sequencing was by immunoSEQ multiplex PCR. The top ten hold 1% of the sample, which has 310,000 or so clones, around 87% seen once. The receptor was isolated from a man aged 50-59 years with active or convalescent COVID-19. The sequencing input was peripheral blood. This sequence joins TRBV19 and TRBJ2-1; 8 bases align to TRBD2. CDR3 sequence reads: CASSMKRESEQFF. CDR3 nucleotides: TGTGCCAGTAGTATGAAGCGGGAGAGTGAGCAGTTCTTC.